This T cell receptor (beta chain) was sequenced for a study of cytomegalovirus exposure and HLA in healthy donors. Study-wide points: Reports state that TCR beta sequences accurately predicted most subjects' HLA-A and HLA-B alleles.

The PCR was carried out with 60 Vbeta primers and 13 Jbeta primers. The assay was immunoSEQ multiplex PCR, and TCRdb's table has in-frame clones only and misses some. Among 60,000 to 80,000 clones listed, approximately 78% were seen once. CDR3 length: 15 amino acids. V was cut by 1 base and J by 2 bases, with 11 bases left in between. CDR1 is GTSNPN and CDR2 is SVGIG in the germline V gene (reference sequence). A note on this clone: Its antigen is still unknown.

The chain is built from TRBV30 and TRBJ2-2; no clear D. Sequences were obtained from PBMCs. The receptor comes from a girl under 18 in good health and CMV-seropositive. The chain's CDR3 is CAWSARQLNTGELFF. In DNA form, the CDR3 reads TGTGCCTGGAGTGCCCGCCAACTAAACACCGGGGAGCTGTTTTTT.